The 21 T cell receptor beta chains reported below all come from one sample, sequenced in a study of shared clonotypes between healthy human individuals. The assay was immunoSEQ multiplex PCR, and TCRdb's table has in-frame clones only and misses some. The data show some 2,500,000 clones, more than 85% seen once. The sample consisted of naive CD4+ T cells from PBMCs. Specified subset: CD45RA+ positively selected. The source is a man between 18 and 29 years old in good health. Some clones in this sample may be carry-over from other donors' samples.

J is TRBJ2-7 and V is TRBV9; tentative D call: TRBD2 (5 bases). Trimming cost V 2 bases and J 6 bases, with 15 bases left between them. The CDR3 totals 14 residues. Germline assignment: CDR1 SGDLS and CDR2 YYNGEE. The CDR3 DNA is TGTGCCAGCAGCGTCCTCGGCGACCGGGGCGAGCAGTACTTC. Its protein is CASSVLGDRGEQYF. The entire variable domain, with the rest obtained from reference TRBV9 and TRBJ2-7, is as follows: DSGVTQTPKHLITATGQRVTLRCSPRSGDLSVYWYQQSLDQGLQFLIQYYNGEERAKGNILERFSAQQFPDLHSELNLSSLELGDSALYFCASSVLGDRGEQYFGPGTRLTVT.

The rearrangement uses TRBV19 and TRBJ1-2, with D unresolved. The germline V gene encodes CDR1 LNHDA and CDR2 SQIVND (reference sequence). V was cut by 2 bases and J by 8 bases, with 15 bases left in between. This CDR3 has 14 amino acids. The CDR3 region is CASSIRGPDDGYTF. The CDR3 coding sequence is TGTGCCAGTAGTATACGAGGCCCTGATGACGGCTACACCTTC.

This clone occurred once. The chain couples TRBV9 to TRBJ1-1; D is uncertain. CDR3 length equals 13 residues. Germline V gene sequence: CDR1 SGDLS, CDR2 YYNGEE. Trimming took off 4 bases at V and 1 base at J, with 8 bases between the two ends. The CDR3 sequence is CASSPGWNTEAFF. The CDR3 nucleotides read TGTGCCAGCAGCCCTGGTTGGAACACTGAAGCTTTCTTT.

The chain is built from TRBV28 and TRBJ1-3, with TRBD1 matching over 8 bases. The CDR3 runs 14 residues. The J segment lost 2 bases and the V segment lost 6 bases, leaving 3 bases of the junction unmatched. The V gene's germline CDR1 is MDHEN and CDR2 SYDVKM. DNA for the CDR3: TGTGCCAGCAGGATGACAGGGGCTGGAAACACCATATATTTT. Residues: CASRMTGAGNTIYF.

This rearrangement joins TRBV2 to TRBJ1-4; tentatively, D is TRBD1 (5 bases). The CDR3 runs to 14 residues. Per germline, CDR1 SNHLY and CDR2 FYNNEI. V lost 6 bases and J lost 6, with 14 bases in between. CDR3 bases: TGTGCCAGCAGCCCAGACAGCACCCATGAAAAACTGTTTTTT. It is translated as CASSPDSTHEKLFF.

Notes on this clone: This CDR3 is also generated by other DNA sequences in the sample. V gene TRBV2 combines with J gene TRBJ2-7; 8 positions match TRBD1. The CDR3 runs to 14 residues. The V segment lost 2 bases and the J segment 3 bases; nucleotides outside the gene matches: 3. Germline CDR1 reads SNHLY; CDR2 reads FYNNEI. CDR3 coding DNA: TGTGCCAGCAGTGAACAGGGGGCCGGCTACGAGCAGTACTTC. It specifies CASSEQGAGYEQYF.

The rearrangement links TRBV21-1 to TRBJ1-5. TRBV21-1 is listed as a pseudogene. This CDR3 contains 14 residues. DNA for the CDR3: TGTGCCAGCAGCAAGGGAGCCACAAATCAGCCCCAGCATTTT. Translating it yields CASSKGATNQPQHF.

The chain couples TRBV18 to TRBJ2-5; D is uncertain. The V end lost 3 bases, the J end lost 2 bases, and 10 bases lay between the germline ends. The CDR3 runs to 14 residues. Per germline, CDR1 KGHSH and CDR2 LQKENI. CDR3 amino acids: CASSPRVRQETQYF. The CDR3 nucleotides read TGTGCCAGCTCACCTCGGGTCAGACAAGAGACCCAGTACTTC.

The CDR3 DNA is TGTGCCACATCGACGGGACTAGCGGGGATCACAGATACGCAGTATTTT. Translating gives CATSTGLAGITDTQYF. This chain connects TRBV7-8 to TRBJ2-3, with 13 nucleotides matching TRBD2. CDR1 is SGHVS, CDR2 FQNEAQ, per germline. J gave up 2 bases and V 10 bases, and 9 bases lay outside the gene matches. The CDR3 is made up of 16 amino acids.

J is TRBJ2-3 and V is TRBV5-1; D is tentatively TRBD1 or TRBD2 (6 bases each). Germline CDR1 SGHRS, CDR2 YFSETQ. CDR3 length: 18 amino acids. V lost 0 bases to trimming and J lost 2 bases, with 19 bases between them. The DNA of the CDR3 is TGCGCCAGCAGCTTGGCCCGGACTGCCGGGGGACACACAGATACGCAGTATTTT. It specifies CASSLARTAGGHTDTQYF.

On this clone itself: Other DNA variants within this sample encode the same CDR3. The chain links TRBV19 to TRBJ1-2, with 7 positions matching TRBD1. The V and J ends lost 6 bases and 0 bases, in that order; junction bases with no gene match: 4. Germline CDR1 and CDR2: LNHDA and SQIVND (reference sequence). The CDR3 extends over 14 amino acids. CDR3 bases: TGTGCCAGTAGCCGGACAGGTACTAACTATGGCTACACCTTC. This sequence encodes CASSRTGTNYGYTF.

J is TRBJ1-2 and V is TRBV19; D uncertain. CDR3 size: 14 residues. The germline V and J ends were trimmed by 7 bases and 4 bases, with 16 bases remaining between them. The germline CDR1 and CDR2 sequences are LNHDA and SQIVND (reference sequence). The chain's CDR3 is CASTPSPSGYGYTF. The CDR3, as DNA: TGTGCCAGTACCCCGAGTCCGAGTGGCTATGGCTACACCTTC. Filled out from reference TRBV19 and TRBJ1-2, the complete variable domain reads DGGITQSPKYLFRKEGQNVTLSCEQNLNHDAMYWYRQDPGQGLRLIYYSQIVNDFQKGDIAEGYSVSREKKESFPLTVTSAQKNPTAFYLCASTPSPSGYGYTFGSGTRLTVV.

This chain connects TRBV11-2 to TRBJ2-2, with TRBD2 matching 10 bases. Germline trimming cut 3 bases from V and 7 bases from J; bases unmatched to any gene: 14. CDR3 length equals 18 residues. Germline V gene lookup returns CDR1 SGHAT and CDR2 FQNNGV. This CDR3 is CASSFLASGSQNVGELFF. The CDR3 bases are TGTGCCAGCAGCTTTCTGGCTAGCGGGAGTCAAAATGTCGGGGAGCTGTTTTTT. The full variable domain, rest sourced from reference TRBV11-2 and TRBJ2-2, is EAGVAQSPRYKIIEKRQSVAFWCNPISGHATLYWYQQILGQGPKLLIQFQNNGVVDDSQLPKDRFSAERLKGVDSTLKIQPAKLEDSAVYLCASSFLASGSQNVGELFFGEGSRLTVL.

In regard to this clone: The sample has other DNA sequences that encode this CDR3 too. This chain connects TRBV10-3 to TRBJ2-2; D gene unclear. Germline assignment: CDR1 ENHRY and CDR2 SYGVKD. Trimming pared 4 bases from V and 1 base from J, leaving 4 bases between. The CDR3 extends over 13 amino acids. DNA of the CDR3: TGTGCCATCAGTGGCGTGAACACCGGGGAGCTGTTTTTT. It translates to CAISGVNTGELFF.

The chain combines TRBV30 with TRBJ1-2, with D maybe TRBD1 (5 bases). The V and J ends lost 3 bases and 7 bases respectively, with 18 bases between them. Germline loops: CDR1 GTSNPN, CDR2 SVGIG (reference sequence). CDR3 length equals 14 residues. The CDR3 coding sequence is TGTGCCTGGAGGACCAGCGGGGGGTACGCTGGCTACACCTTC. Translation gives CAWRTSGGYAGYTF.

This chain uses TRBV28 with TRBJ2-1, with 11 nucleotides matching TRBD2. Germline V CDR1 and CDR2: MDHEN, SYDVKM. This CDR3 region has 19 residues. Trimming at V came to 2 bases and at J to 0 bases, leaving 9 bases not matched to a gene. The CDR3 DNA follows: TGTGCCAGCAGTTTAGGCGGGTTAGCGGGAGGGAGCTCCTACAATGAGCAGTTCTTC. This codes for CASSLGGLAGGSSYNEQFF.

This rearrangement joins TRBV11-2 to TRBJ2-7; possibly TRBD2 for D (5 bases). V lost 4 bases and J 7 bases, leaving 14 bases between the germline ends. This CDR3 spans 13 amino acids. CDR1 is SGHAT, CDR2 FQNNGV, per germline. CDR3 region: CASSSAGVGEQYF. The CDR3 region has the DNA TGTGCCAGCAGCTCCGCCGGGGTCGGGGAGCAGTACTTC.

The rearrangement links TRBV6-4 to TRBJ1-5; D gene uncertain. The length of the CDR3 is 12 residues. Germline values: CDR1 MRHNA, CDR2 SNTAGT. Trimming removed 9 bases from V and 0 bases from J, with 6 bases in between. This chain's CDR3 is CARLISNQPQHF. CDR3 nucleotide sequence: TGTGCCAGACTAATTAGCAATCAGCCCCAGCATTTT.

The chain has TRBV11-3 and TRBJ2-5, with 9 positions matching TRBD1. Germline loops: CDR1 SGHNT, CDR2 YENEEA. The trim removed 3 bases at V and 4 bases at J, leaving 9 bases unmatched. CDR3 length equals 16 residues. The CDR3 DNA sequence: TGTGCCAGCAGCTTGGGGTTCGGGACAGGGAGAGAGACCCAGTACTTC. It specifies CASSLGFGTGRETQYF.

The sample holds one count of this clone. The rearrangement links TRBV12-5 to TRBJ2-3; D tentatively reads TRBD1 or TRBD2 (6 bases each). This CDR3 contains 12 residues. The V gene's germline CDR1 is LGHNT and CDR2 FRNRAP. V shed 6 bases and J shed 11 bases, with 15 bases lying between them. Here the CDR3 reads CASGQRGTQQYF. DNA for the CDR3: TGTGCTAGTGGGCAAAGGGGGACTCAGCAGTATTTT.

V and J are TRBV11-2 and TRBJ2-7; 7 bases map to TRBD2. V lost 5 bases and J lost 3; bases outside the gene matches: 7. This CDR3 is built from 14 residues. Germline CDR1 and CDR2: SGHAT and FQNNGV. CDR3 DNA: TGTGCCAGCAGCGCCACAGCGGGGCACTACGAGCAGTACTTC. Translated, it gives CASSATAGHYEQYF.